The text below deals with one T cell receptor (beta chain). Authors' analysis steps: Reference gene primer amplification gave estimated nucleated cell counts. Using immunoSEQ multiplex PCR, the repertoire was profiled, and TCRdb retains in-frame clones only, with some absent. D and trimming come from the DNA, and the V and J calls and clone size come from that table. Seen here are about 210,000 clones, 70% to 90% observed once, and the top ten hold around 1.4%. This entry comes from a study of blood T cell repertoires in COVID-19. Study-wide background: Samples came from the United States, Italy and Spain, spanning acute and convalescent COVID-19. PBMCs, B-cell-depleted T cells, or T cells provided the cDNA or gDNA that made up the material.

Germline loops: CDR1 SNHLY, CDR2 FYNNEI. The CDR3 totals 13 residues. V was cut by 5 bases and J by 5 bases, with 12 bases left in between. The receptor's source is a man aged 18 to 35 with active or convalescent COVID-19. The specimen was peripheral blood. The chain has TRBV2 and TRBJ2-5, with D perhaps TRBD1 (6 bases). The CDR3 bases are TGTGCCAGCAGTAGACAGGCTCGGGAGACCCAGTACTTC. Protein sequence: CASSRQARETQYF.